These T cell receptor beta chains were read from a single sample in a study of breast tumors, draining lymph nodes, adjacent tissues. TCRdb re-called the multiplex PCR reads with MiXCR, one entry per CDR3 protein. The profile shows under 300,000 distinct CDR3 sequences, under 35% of them singletons. Sequencing was performed on axillary lymph node tissue. The receptors were gathered from a female donor with breast cancer. Some clones in this sample may be carry-over from other donors' samples. The CDR3 runs from the conserved cysteine through the conserved F or W. A D gene is named only where the DNA matches it firmly. Size values are once, few and many counts, or a class for expanded clones, and some rows have none.

j_call,d_call,v_call,clone_size,cdr3_nt,cdr3_aa
TRBJ2-7,TRBD2,TRBV10-1,once,TGCGCCTGCAGTGCATATAGGACTAGCGGGACCTACGAGCAGTACTTC,CACSAYRTSGTYEQYF
TRBJ2-7,.,TRBV6-5,few,TGTGCCAGCAGTCACTCGGGCGGGCAGCAGTACTTC,CASSHSGGQQYF
TRBJ2-6,TRBD2,TRBV20-1,.,TGCAGTGCTAGACCATCGGGGGGGAGCGCTGGGGCCAACGTCCTGACTTTC,CSARPSGGSAGANVLTF
TRBJ2-2,TRBD2,TRBV2,.,TGTGCCAGCAGTTTATTTGGACTAGCGGACCTGGTTTCCGGGGAGCTGTTTTTT,CASSLFGLADLVSGELFF
TRBJ2-1,.,TRBV29-1,many,TGCAGCCTTAGGGTGGGATCCAATGAGCAGTTCTTC,CSLRVGSNEQFF
TRBJ2-3,.,TRBV5-1,many,TGCGCCAGCAGCTTGTTCAGGGGGGCAGATACGCAGTATTTT,CASSLFRGADTQYF
TRBJ2-3,TRBD2,TRBV6-6,many,TGTGCCAGCAGCGGAGCGGGGGTGAGCACAGATACGCAGTATTTT,CASSGAGVSTDTQYF
TRBJ1-6,.,TRBV15,many,TGTGCCACCAGCAGAGATACGCAGGTTTATTCACCCCTCCACTTT,CATSRDTQVYSPLHF
TRBJ1-3,TRBD1,TRBV20-1,.,TGCAGTGCTAGTCAGGGCCCCCGGACAGGGGCGGGAAACACCATATATTTT,CSASQGPRTGAGNTIYF
TRBJ1-6,TRBD1,TRBV19,once,TGTGCCAGTAGTTTACAGGGGCATAATTCACCCCTCCACTTT,CASSLQGHNSPLHF
TRBJ1-6,TRBD1,TRBV24-1,.,TGTGCCACCAGTGAACGGACAGGTGGCGATGAGCGAGTTTATAATTCACCCCTCCACTTT,CATSERTGGDERVYNSPLHF
TRBJ2-7,TRBD1,TRBV10-3,.,TGTGCCACTGGACAGGGAGCCGGCTACGAGCAGTACTTC,CATGQGAGYEQYF
TRBJ2-3,.,TRBV4-3,many,TGCGCCAGCAGCCAAGATCCACCCGAAACTAGCACAGATACGCAGTATTTT,CASSQDPPETSTDTQYF
TRBJ2-7,TRBD1,TRBV18,many,TGTGCCAGCTCTGCGAGTGGACAGGGAACTCGAGAGCAGTACTTC,CASSASGQGTREQYF
TRBJ2-7,TRBD1,TRBV7-2,many,TGTGCCAGCAGCTTCGCACAGGGGGCTTACGAGCAGTACTTC,CASSFAQGAYEQYF
TRBJ2-7,TRBD2,TRBV4-2,many,TGTGCCAGCAGCCAAGAACAAGCGGGGGGAATATACGAGCAGTACTTC,CASSQEQAGGIYEQYF
TRBJ1-6,.,TRBV18,many,TGTGCCAGCTCACAAGACAGGATCAATTCACCCCTCCACTTT,CASSQDRINSPLHF
TRBJ2-3,.,TRBV20-1,once,TGCAGTGCTAGAGGGTACCTCGGGGAGCGGTCTAGCACAGATACGCAGTATTTT,CSARGYLGERSSTDTQYF
TRBJ2-6,.,TRBV12-3/TRBV12-4,many,TGTGCCAGCAGTTCAACGAAGCACCCTGGGGCCAACGTCCTGACTTTC,CASSSTKHPGANVLTF
TRBJ1-5,.,TRBV2,.,TGTGCCAGCAGTGACGGGCAGGGGCTTAATCAGCCCCAGCATTTT,CASSDGQGLNQPQHF
TRBJ1-6,TRBD1,TRBV10-1,many,TGCGCCAGCAGCCCGGGACAGGGGGCGATACCCCTCCACTTT,CASSPGQGAIPLHF
TRBJ2-6,TRBD1,TRBV5-1,many,TGCGCCAGCACCCCCTTCCCGGGACAGGGACCCGGGGCCAACGTCCTGACTTTC,CASTPFPGQGPGANVLTF
TRBJ2-1,TRBD2,TRBV20-1,many,TGCAGTGCTAGAGGCGGGAGGATAGACAATGAGCAGTTCTTC,CSARGGRIDNEQFF
TRBJ1-1,.,TRBV29-1,.,TGCAGCGTTGAAAATATGCAGGAGAACACTGAAGCTTTCTTT,CSVENMQENTEAFF
TRBJ2-6,TRBD2,TRBV4-1,.,TGCGCCAGCAGCCGAGTGACTAGCGGGAGAGGGGCCAACGTCCTGACTTTC,CASSRVTSGRGANVLTF
TRBJ2-3,.,TRBV20-1,.,TGCAGTGCTAGTACTGGGGGCCGGAGAGATACGCAGTATTTT,CSASTGGRRDTQYF
TRBJ2-7,.,TRBV2,many,TGTGCCAGCAGGGGGGGCTCCGAAGTCCCCTACGAGCAGTACTTC,CASRGGSEVPYEQYF
TRBJ2-5,TRBD1,TRBV29-1,.,TGCAGCGTTGGACAGGGGACGGAAGAGACCCAGTACTTC,CSVGQGTEETQYF
TRBJ1-1,TRBD1,TRBV11-2,.,TGTGCCAGCAGGTGGACAGGGCAGGGTGAAGCTTTCTTT,CASRWTGQGEAFF
TRBJ2-1,.,TRBV7-3,many,TGTGCCAGCAGCTGGGGGGCTAGCGGCTACAATGAGCAGTTCTTC,CASSWGASGYNEQFF
TRBJ1-2,.,TRBV19,once,TGTGCCAGTATGCTCAGGGGCTCTGGAAACACCTTC,CASMLRGSGNTF
TRBJ2-1,TRBD2,TRBV19,many,TGTGCCAGTAGTATATCTGGGACTAGCGGGATAAATGAGCAGTTCTTC,CASSISGTSGINEQFF
TRBJ2-1,.,TRBV19,many,TGTGCCAGTAGTATTGGAGGGGATCCCTACAATGAGCAGTTCTTC,CASSIGGDPYNEQFF
TRBJ1-2,TRBD1,TRBV14,few,TGTGCCAGCAGCCAAAGTGGACAGGGGCATGGCTACACCTTC,CASSQSGQGHGYTF
TRBJ2-3,TRBD2,TRBV11-2,.,TGTGCCAGCAGGGATTCGGGGGGGGCGTTCACAGATACGCAGTATTTT,CASRDSGGAFTDTQYF
TRBJ1-3,.,TRBV12-3/TRBV12-4,many,TGTGCCAGCAGTTTAGGCAGGTCCCTTGGAAACACCATATATTTT,CASSLGRSLGNTIYF
TRBJ2-2,TRBD2,TRBV28,.,TGTGCCAGCAGTTTAAGTGGGAGGGCGAACACCGGGGAGCTGTTTTTT,CASSLSGRANTGELFF
TRBJ2-7,.,TRBV20-1,.,TGCAGTGCTAGAGGCTGGGGGAGAGAGCCGTACTTC,CSARGWGREPYF
TRBJ1-2,.,TRBV20-1,.,TGCAGTGCCGAGCCCCAGGGCCCCTTC,CSAEPQGPF
TRBJ2-5,.,TRBV20-1,.,TGCAGTGCTAGTTCCGGGATCCTGGGCAATGAGACCCAGTACTTC,CSASSGILGNETQYF
TRBJ2-1,TRBD2,TRBV7-2,.,TGTGCCAGCAGTAGGACTAGCGGGGGGGCCTCCTACAATGAGCAGTTCTTC,CASSRTSGGASYNEQFF
TRBJ2-5,TRBD2,TRBV10-3,.,TGTGCCATCAGTGAAAAGAGCGGGGGGGCTAGTAGGGAGACCCAGTACTTC,CAISEKSGGASRETQYF
TRBJ2-2,.,TRBV9,.,TGTGCCAGCAGCGTAGACAGGGATCCCGGGGAGCTGTTTTTT,CASSVDRDPGELFF
TRBJ1-2,TRBD1,TRBV5-4,.,TGTGCCAGCAGCCCTGGGACAGACGTATACTATGGTTACACCTTC,CASSPGTDVYYGYTF
TRBJ2-3,TRBD2,TRBV4-2,many,TGTGCCAGCAGCCAAGACCGGGGGGGCCGCACAGATACGCAGTATTTT,CASSQDRGGRTDTQYF
TRBJ1-3,.,TRBV5-1,many,TGCGCCAGCAGCTTGGAAGGGGTTAACGCTGGAAACACCATATATTTT,CASSLEGVNAGNTIYF
TRBJ1-4,TRBD1,TRBV20-1,.,TGCAGTGCTAGACTAGCGGGACAGTCTAATGAAAAACTGTTTTTT,CSARLAGQSNEKLFF
TRBJ2-2,.,TRBV13,.,TGTGCCAGCAGCTCGCTCGACAAGAACACCGGGGAGCTGTTTTTT,CASSSLDKNTGELFF
TRBJ2-7,TRBD2,TRBV29-1,.,TGCAGCTTAGGCGGGCTAGCGGGCTACGAGCAGCACTTC,CSLGGLAGYEQHF
TRBJ2-7,TRBD2,TRBV5-1,.,TGCGCCAGCAGCAGAGACGGGACTAGCGGGGGATCGGGCGAGCAGTACTTC,CASSRDGTSGGSGEQYF
TRBJ2-3,TRBD2,TRBV5-1,.,TGCGCCAGCAGCCCCTGGACTAGAGGGAACCCTAGCACAGATACGCAGTATTTT,CASSPWTRGNPSTDTQYF
TRBJ2-7,TRBD2,TRBV2,.,TGTGCCAGCAGACTCCCGGGAGGGCCGAGGAACGAGCAGTACTTC,CASRLPGGPRNEQYF
TRBJ2-7,TRBD2,TRBV20-1,many,TGCAGTGCTAGAGAGAGTGGAACTAGCGGGAGCTACGAGCAGTACTTC,CSARESGTSGSYEQYF
TRBJ2-2,TRBD2,TRBV20-1,.,TGCAGTGCTAGAGGCCTAGCGGGGGGGGGCGGGGAGCTGTTTTTT,CSARGLAGGGGELFF
TRBJ1-4,.,TRBV7-8,many,TGTGCCAGCGCTCTACCGGGAGGGAGAGCTAATGAAAAACTGTTTTTT,CASALPGGRANEKLFF
TRBJ2-6,TRBD1,TRBV9,.,TGTGCCAGCAGCGGAGGGACAGGGGGCAACGTCCTGACTTTC,CASSGGTGGNVLTF